The rows below give T cell receptor beta chains drawn from one sample of a study of T cell changes during pregnancy in multiple sclerosis. The table came from immunoSEQ multiplex PCR; TCRdb's copy has only in-frame clones and leaves some out. The data hold 59,000 or so clones, with approximately 90% observed a single time. This specimen was peripheral blood, taken in the third trimester of pregnancy. These receptor sequences come from a female donor in good health, enrolled as a control in a pregnancy study. CDR3s include the opening cysteine and the closing phenylalanine or tryptophan. A D gene is named only where the DNA matches it firmly. Not all rows give a size; the values are once, few, many and, for expanded clones, a class.

j_gene	v_gene	abundance	d_gene	CDR3nt	CDR3aa
TRBJ1-6	TRBV5-6	-	-	TGTGCCAGCAGCCACTTCGGGGGAAGCTCCTATAATTCACCCCTCCACTTT	CASSHFGGSSYNSPLHF
TRBJ2-3	TRBV10-1	-	TRBD2	TGCGCCAGCAGTGGAGCGGGACTAGCGGGGGTCACAGATACGCAGTATTTT	CASSGAGLAGVTDTQYF
TRBJ1-5	TRBV6-5	once	-	TGTGCCAGCAGACAGGGAACGAATCAGCCCCAGCATTTT	CASRQGTNQPQHF
TRBJ2-4	TRBV7-2	-	TRBD2	TGTGCCAGCAGCTTACTAGCGGGGGCCGCCAAAAACATTCAGTACTTC	CASSLLAGAAKNIQYF
TRBJ2-7	TRBV28	-	-	TGTGCCAGCAGTTCTCCGACTAGAATCCCCCACGAGCAGTACTTC	CASSSPTRIPHEQYF
TRBJ1-6	TRBV30	-	TRBD1	TGTGCCCTCGACAGGGTGAGGAGGAATAATTCACCCCTCCACTTT	CALDRVRRNNSPLHF
TRBJ2-1	TRBV5-1	-	-	TGCGCCAGCAGCTTGAGGGGTGAGCAGTTCTTC	CASSLRGEQFF
TRBJ2-7	TRBV6-1	-	TRBD2	TGTGCCAGCAGTCCGCTGGCGGGAGGAGAACACGAGCAGTACTTC	CASSPLAGGEHEQYF
TRBJ2-5	TRBV2	-	-	TGTGCCAGCAGTGAAACGCGAGGAGAGACCCAGTACTTC	CASSETRGETQYF
TRBJ1-6	TRBV13	-	-	TGTGCCAGCAGCCCGGGAAGAGCCTCACCCCTCCACTTT	CASSPGRASPLHF
TRBJ2-7	TRBV14	-	-	TGTGCCAGCAGCCTCCCCCAGGGAAAGGGGGAGCAGTACTTC	CASSLPQGKGEQYF
TRBJ2-2	TRBV9	-	-	TGTGCCAGCAGCGTAGACGGGAGTCCCACCGGGGAGCTGTTTTTT	CASSVDGSPTGELFF
TRBJ2-7	TRBV12-2	-	-	TGTGCAAGTCGTTCTGTTAGGCTAGCGGGAGATGTCCGGCAGTACTTC	CASRSVRLAGDVRQYF
TRBJ2-7	TRBV10-3	-	TRBD2	TGTGCCATCAGGCCCACTAGCGGGAGGGGGTCCTACGAGCAGTACTTC	CAIRPTSGRGSYEQYF
TRBJ1-3	TRBV11-2	-	-	TGTGCCAGCACCCTAGCGGGGACGGACGGAAACACCATATATTTT	CASTLAGTDGNTIYF
TRBJ1-1	TRBV30	-	-	TGTGCCTGGAGTGTTAGCAGGGCTCCCTCGGGCACTGAAGCTTTCTTT	CAWSVSRAPSGTEAFF
TRBJ2-7	TRBV18	-	-	TGTGCCAGCTCCCCGAGACCGACAGCAGGCCCCTACGAGCAGTACTTC	CASSPRPTAGPYEQYF
TRBJ2-2	TRBV6-5	-	-	TGTGCCAGCAGGAGTGGCAGGGCCGACACCGGGGAGCTGTTTTTT	CASRSGRADTGELFF
TRBJ2-7	TRBV6-1	-	TRBD1	TGTGCCAGCGTCGGGACAGGGACCTACGAGCAGTACTTC	CASVGTGTYEQYF
TRBJ2-5	TRBV15	-	TRBD2	TGTGCCACCCGGATGAGCGGGAGGGGCTGGGAGACCCAGTACTTC	CATRMSGRGWETQYF
TRBJ2-1	TRBV7-9	-	-	TGTGCCAGCAGTTTACCTCTCTCCTACAATGAGCAGTTCTTC	CASSLPLSYNEQFF
TRBJ2-5	TRBV4-1	-	TRBD2	TGCGCCAGCAGCCAAGATTGGAGCGGGGGGGCAGGGACCCAGTACTTC	CASSQDWSGGAGTQYF